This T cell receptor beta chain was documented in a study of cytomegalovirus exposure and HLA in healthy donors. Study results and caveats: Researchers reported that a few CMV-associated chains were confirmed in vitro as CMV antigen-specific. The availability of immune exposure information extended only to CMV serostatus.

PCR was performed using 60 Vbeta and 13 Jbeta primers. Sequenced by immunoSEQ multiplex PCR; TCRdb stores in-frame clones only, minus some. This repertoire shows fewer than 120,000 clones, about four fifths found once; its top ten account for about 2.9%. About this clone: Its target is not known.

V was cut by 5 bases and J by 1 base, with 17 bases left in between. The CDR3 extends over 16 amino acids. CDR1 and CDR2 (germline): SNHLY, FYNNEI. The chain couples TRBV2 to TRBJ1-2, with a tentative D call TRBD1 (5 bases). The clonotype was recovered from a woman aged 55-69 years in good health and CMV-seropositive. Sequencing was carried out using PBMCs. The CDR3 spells CASSPAQTGNNYGYTF. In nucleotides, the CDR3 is TGTGCCAGCAGTCCTGCGCAAACAGGAAATAACTATGGCTACACCTTC.